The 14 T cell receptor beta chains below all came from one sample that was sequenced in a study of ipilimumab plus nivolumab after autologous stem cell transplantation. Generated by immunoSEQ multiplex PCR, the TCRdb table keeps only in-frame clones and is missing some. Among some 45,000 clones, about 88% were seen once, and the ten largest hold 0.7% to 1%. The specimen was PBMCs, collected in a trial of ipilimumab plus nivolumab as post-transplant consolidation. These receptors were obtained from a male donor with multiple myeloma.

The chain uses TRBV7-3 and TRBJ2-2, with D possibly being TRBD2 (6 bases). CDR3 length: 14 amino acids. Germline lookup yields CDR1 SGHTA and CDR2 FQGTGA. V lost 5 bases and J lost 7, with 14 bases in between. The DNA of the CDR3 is TGTGCCAGCAGCGCTTCGGAGGGCCACGGGGAGCTGTTTTTT. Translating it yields CASSASEGHGELFF.

CDR3 nucleotide sequence: TGCGCCAGCAGCACCGGACAGGGGTACGAGCAGTACTTC. This encodes CASSTGQGYEQYF. The genes are TRBV5-1 and TRBJ2-7, with 9 bases fitting TRBD1. CDR3 length: 13 residues. Per the germline V gene, CDR1 is SGHRS and CDR2 is YFSETQ. V dropped 4 bases and J dropped 4; count of bases not matched to a gene: 3. Combining the CDR3 with reference TRBV5-1 and TRBJ2-7 gives the whole variable domain KAGVTQTPRYLIKTRGQQVTLSCSPISGHRSVSWYQQTPGQGLQFLFEYFSETQRNKGNFPGRFSGRQFSNSRSEMNVSTLELGDSALYLCASSTGQGYEQYFGPGTRLTVT.

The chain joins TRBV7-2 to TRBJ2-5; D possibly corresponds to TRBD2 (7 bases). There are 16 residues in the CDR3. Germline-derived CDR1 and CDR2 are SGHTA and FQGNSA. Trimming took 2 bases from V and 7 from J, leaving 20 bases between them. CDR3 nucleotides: TGTGCCAGCAGCTTAAGTGGCGCGGGGGCGCACAGGACCCAGTACTTC. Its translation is CASSLSGAGAHRTQYF.

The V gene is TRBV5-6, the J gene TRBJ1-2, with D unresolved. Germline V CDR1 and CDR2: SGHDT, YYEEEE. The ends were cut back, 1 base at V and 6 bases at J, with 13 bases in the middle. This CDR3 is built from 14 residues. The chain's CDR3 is CASSLLGPRDGYTF. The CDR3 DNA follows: TGTGCCAGCAGCTTGTTAGGCCCTAGGGATGGCTACACCTTC.

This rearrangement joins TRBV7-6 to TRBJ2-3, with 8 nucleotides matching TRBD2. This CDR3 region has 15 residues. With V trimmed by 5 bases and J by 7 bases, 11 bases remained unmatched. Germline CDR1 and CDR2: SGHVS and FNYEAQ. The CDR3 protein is CASSPRAGERNTQYF. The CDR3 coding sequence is TGTGCCAGCAGCCCTAGAGCGGGGGAGCGGAATACGCAGTATTTT.

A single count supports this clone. The CDR3 DNA follows: TGTGCCAGTAGTATAGATCTGGGCTGGGCAGCCTCGGACACTGAAGCTTTCTTT. It yields the protein CASSIDLGWAASDTEAFF. The chain uses TRBV19 and TRBJ1-1; D remains unclear. CDR3 size: 18 residues. Between the trimmed V and J ends, which lost 0 bases and 3 bases, there was a span of 20 bases. Germline CDR1 and CDR2: LNHDA and SQIVND (reference sequence).

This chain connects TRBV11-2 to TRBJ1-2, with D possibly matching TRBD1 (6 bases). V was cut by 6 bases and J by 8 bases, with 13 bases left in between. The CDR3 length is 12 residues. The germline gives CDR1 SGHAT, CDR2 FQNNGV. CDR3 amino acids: CASRDSWGGYTF. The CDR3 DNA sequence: TGTGCCAGCAGGGACAGTTGGGGCGGCTACACCTTC.

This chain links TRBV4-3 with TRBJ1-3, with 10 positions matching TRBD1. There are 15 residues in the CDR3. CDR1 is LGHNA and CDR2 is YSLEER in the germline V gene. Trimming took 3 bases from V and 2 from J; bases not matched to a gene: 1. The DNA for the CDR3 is TGCGCCAGCAGCCAGGGGACAGGGGCTGGAAACACCATATATTTT. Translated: CASSQGTGAGNTIYF.

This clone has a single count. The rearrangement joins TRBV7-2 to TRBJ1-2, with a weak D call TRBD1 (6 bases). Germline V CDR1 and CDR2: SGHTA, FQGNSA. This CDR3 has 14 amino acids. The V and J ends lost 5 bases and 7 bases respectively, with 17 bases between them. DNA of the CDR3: TGTGCCAGCAGCACCCTGACAGGCTCTGGTGGCTACACCTTC. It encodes CASSTLTGSGGYTF.

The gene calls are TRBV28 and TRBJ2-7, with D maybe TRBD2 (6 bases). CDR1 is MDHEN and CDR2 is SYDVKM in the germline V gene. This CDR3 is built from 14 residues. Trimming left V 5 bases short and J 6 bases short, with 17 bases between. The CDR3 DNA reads TGTGCCAGCAGTGGGGCTAGCGAGAGGGGCGAGCAGTACTTC. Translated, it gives CASSGASERGEQYF.

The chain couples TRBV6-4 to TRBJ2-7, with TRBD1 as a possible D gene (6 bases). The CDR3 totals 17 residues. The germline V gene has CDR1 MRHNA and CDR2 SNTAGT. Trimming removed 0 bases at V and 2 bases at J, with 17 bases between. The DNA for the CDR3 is TGTGCCAGCAGTGACTCGAACCGGGACACAGTTCCCTACGAGCAGTACTTC. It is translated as CASSDSNRDTVPYEQYF.

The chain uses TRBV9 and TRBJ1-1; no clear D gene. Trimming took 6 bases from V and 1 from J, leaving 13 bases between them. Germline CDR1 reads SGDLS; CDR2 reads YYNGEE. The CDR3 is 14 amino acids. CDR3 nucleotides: TGTGCCAGCACCGTCTCGGCAGCGAACACTGAAGCTTTCTTT. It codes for CASTVSAANTEAFF.

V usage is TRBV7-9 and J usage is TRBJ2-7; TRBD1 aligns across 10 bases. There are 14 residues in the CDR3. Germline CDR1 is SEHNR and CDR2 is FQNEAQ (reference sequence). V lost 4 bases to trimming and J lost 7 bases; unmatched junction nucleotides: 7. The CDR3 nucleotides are TGTGCCAGCAGCTCCGGGACAGGGGCTTCGGAGCAGTACTTC. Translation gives CASSSGTGASEQYF.

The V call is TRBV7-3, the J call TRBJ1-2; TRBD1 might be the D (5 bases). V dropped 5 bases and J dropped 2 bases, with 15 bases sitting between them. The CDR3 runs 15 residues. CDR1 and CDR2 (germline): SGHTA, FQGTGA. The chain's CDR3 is CASSPRGGANYGYTF. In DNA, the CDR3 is TGTGCCAGCAGCCCCAGAGGTGGGGCGAACTATGGCTACACCTTC.